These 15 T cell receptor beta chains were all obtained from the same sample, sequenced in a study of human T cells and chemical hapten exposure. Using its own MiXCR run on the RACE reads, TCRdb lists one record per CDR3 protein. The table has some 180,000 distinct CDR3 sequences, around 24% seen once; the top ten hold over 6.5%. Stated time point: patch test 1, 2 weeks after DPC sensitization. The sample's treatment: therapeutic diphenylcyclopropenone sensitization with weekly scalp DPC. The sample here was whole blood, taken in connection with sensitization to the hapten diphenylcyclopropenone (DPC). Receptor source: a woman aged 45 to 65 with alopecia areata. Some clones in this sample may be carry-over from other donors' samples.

Here the CDR3 reads CASSYRRQGYEQYF. The CDR3 DNA reads TGTGCCAGCAGTTACCGAAGACAGGGATACGAGCAGTACTTC. J is TRBJ2-7 and V is TRBV6-5; 7 bases are a match to TRBD1. Germline V gives CDR1 MNHEY, CDR2 SVGAGI. V was clipped by 2 bases and J by 4 bases; unmatched bases: 5. The CDR3 is 14 amino acids.

In DNA form, the CDR3 reads TGTGCCAGCAGTTTACTAGGGGCCCCTGGAAACACCATATATTTT. Amino acid sequence: CASSLLGAPGNTIYF. The V gene is TRBV27, the J gene TRBJ1-3, with a weak D call TRBD1 (5 bases). The CDR3 is made up of 15 amino acids. In germline, CDR1 is MNHEY, CDR2 SMNVEV (reference sequence). V dropped 2 bases and J dropped 2 bases, with 10 bases sitting between them.

The CDR3 is CASSPRRPDYEQYF. The CDR3 coding sequence is TGTGCCAGCTCACCCCGTCGCCCGGACTACGAGCAGTACTTC. The chain employs TRBV18 and TRBJ2-7; no clear D gene. CDR3 length: 14 amino acids. Germline V gene sequence: CDR1 KGHSH, CDR2 LQKENI. V was cut by 3 bases and J by 3 bases, with 12 bases left in between.

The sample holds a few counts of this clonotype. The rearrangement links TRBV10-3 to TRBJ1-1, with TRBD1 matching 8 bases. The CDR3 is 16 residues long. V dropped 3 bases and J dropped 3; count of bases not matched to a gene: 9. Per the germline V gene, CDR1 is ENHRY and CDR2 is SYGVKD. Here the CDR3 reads CAISDRGRVRDTEAFF. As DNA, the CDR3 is TGTGCCATCAGTGACAGGGGGCGAGTAAGGGACACTGAAGCTTTCTTT.

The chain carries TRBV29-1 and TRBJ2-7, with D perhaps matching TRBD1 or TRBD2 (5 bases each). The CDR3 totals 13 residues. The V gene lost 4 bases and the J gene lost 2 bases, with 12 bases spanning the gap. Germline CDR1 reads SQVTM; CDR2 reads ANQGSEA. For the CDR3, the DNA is TGCAGCGTTGGTGCAGGGAGAACCTACGAGCAGTACTTC. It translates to CSVGAGRTYEQYF.

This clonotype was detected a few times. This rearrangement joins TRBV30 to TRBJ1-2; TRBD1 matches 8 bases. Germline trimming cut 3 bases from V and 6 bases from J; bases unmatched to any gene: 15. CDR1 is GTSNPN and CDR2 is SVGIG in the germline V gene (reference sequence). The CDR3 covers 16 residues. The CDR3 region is CAWRQTPRGRMHGYTF. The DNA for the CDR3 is TGTGCCTGGAGGCAAACCCCCAGGGGGCGGATGCATGGCTACACCTTC.

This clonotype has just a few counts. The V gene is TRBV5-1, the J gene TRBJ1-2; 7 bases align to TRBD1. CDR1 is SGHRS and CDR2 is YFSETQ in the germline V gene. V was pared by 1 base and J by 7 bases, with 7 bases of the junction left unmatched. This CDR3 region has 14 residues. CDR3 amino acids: CASSLTGDVGGYTF. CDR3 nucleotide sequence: TGCGCCAGCAGCTTGACAGGGGACGTCGGTGGCTACACCTTC.

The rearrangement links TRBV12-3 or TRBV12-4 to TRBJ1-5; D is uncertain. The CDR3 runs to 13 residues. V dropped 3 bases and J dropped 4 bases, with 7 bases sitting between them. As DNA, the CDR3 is TGTGCCAGCAGTTTTGGGTTTAATCAGCCCCAGCATTTT. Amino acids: CASSFGFNQPQHF.

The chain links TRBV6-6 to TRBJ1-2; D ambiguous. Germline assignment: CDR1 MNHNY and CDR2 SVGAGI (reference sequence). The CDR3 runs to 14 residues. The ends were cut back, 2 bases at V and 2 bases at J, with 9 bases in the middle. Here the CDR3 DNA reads TGTGCCAGCAGTTACAAGTCCGAAAACTATGGCTACACCTTC. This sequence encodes CASSYKSENYGYTF.

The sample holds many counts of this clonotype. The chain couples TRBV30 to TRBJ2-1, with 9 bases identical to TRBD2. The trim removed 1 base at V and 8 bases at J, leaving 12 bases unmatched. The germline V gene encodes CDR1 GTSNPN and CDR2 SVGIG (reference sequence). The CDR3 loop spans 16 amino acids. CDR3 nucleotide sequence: TGTGCCTGGAGTGGAACGCCCAGGGGCGGGAGGGATGAGCAGTTCTTC. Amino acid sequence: CAWSGTPRGGRDEQFF. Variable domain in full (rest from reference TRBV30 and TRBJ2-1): SQTIHQWPATLVQPVGSPLSLECTVEGTSNPNLYWYRQAAGRGLQLLFYSVGIGQISSEVPQNLSASRPQDRQFILSSKKLLLSDSGFYLCAWSGTPRGGRDEQFFGPGTRLTVL.

CDR3 region: CASSPPGLHTQYF. In DNA, the CDR3 is TGTGCCAGCAGCCCCCCGGGACTTCATACGCAGTATTTT. The chain combines TRBV7-2 with TRBJ2-3, with D possibly TRBD2 on 6 matching bases. Looked up from germline, CDR1 is SGHTA and CDR2 is FQGNSA. The CDR3 extends over 13 amino acids. The V end was cut by 5 bases, the J end by 7 bases, with 13 bases between. Variable domain in full (rest from reference TRBV7-2 and TRBJ2-3): GAGVSQSPSNKVTEKGKDVELRCDPISGHTALYWYRQSLGQGLEFLIYFQGNSAPDKSGLPSDRFSAERTGGSVSTLTIQRTQQEDSAVYLCASSPPGLHTQYFGPGTRLTVL.

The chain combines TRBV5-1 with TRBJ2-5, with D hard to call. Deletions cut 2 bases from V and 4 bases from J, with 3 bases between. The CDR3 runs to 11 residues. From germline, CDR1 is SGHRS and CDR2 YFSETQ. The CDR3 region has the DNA TGCGCCAGCAGCTTAACAGAGACCCAGTACTTC. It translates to CASSLTETQYF.

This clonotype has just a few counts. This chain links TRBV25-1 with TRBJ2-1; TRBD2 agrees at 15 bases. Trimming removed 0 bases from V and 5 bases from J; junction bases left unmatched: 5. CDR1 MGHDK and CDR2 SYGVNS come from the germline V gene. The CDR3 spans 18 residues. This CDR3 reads CASSEYLGLAGGNNEQFF. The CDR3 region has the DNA TGTGCCAGCAGTGAATATCTGGGACTAGCGGGAGGTAACAATGAGCAGTTCTTC.

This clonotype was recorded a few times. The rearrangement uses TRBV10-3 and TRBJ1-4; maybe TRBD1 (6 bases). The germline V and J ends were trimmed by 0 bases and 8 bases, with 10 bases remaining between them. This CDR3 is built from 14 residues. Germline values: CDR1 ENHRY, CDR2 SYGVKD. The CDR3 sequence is CAISESTTGEKLFF. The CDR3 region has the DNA TGTGCCATCAGTGAGTCGACGACAGGCGAAAAACTGTTTTTT.

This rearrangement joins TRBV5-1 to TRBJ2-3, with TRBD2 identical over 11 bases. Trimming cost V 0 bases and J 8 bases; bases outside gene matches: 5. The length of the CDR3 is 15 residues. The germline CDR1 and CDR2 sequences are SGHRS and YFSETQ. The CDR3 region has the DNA TGCGCCAGCAGCTTGGCACTAGCGGGAGCCGGTACGCAGTATTTT. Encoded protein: CASSLALAGAGTQYF. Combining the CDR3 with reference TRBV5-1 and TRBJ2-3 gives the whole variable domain KAGVTQTPRYLIKTRGQQVTLSCSPISGHRSVSWYQQTPGQGLQFLFEYFSETQRNKGNFPGRFSGRQFSNSRSEMNVSTLELGDSALYLCASSLALAGAGTQYFGPGTRLTVL.